This T cell receptor (beta chain) was sequenced in a study of blood T cell repertoires in COVID-19. The wider study: Acute and convalescent COVID-19 samples came from the United States, Italy and Spain. Nucleic acid was either cDNA or gDNA, and it came from T cells, B-cell-depleted T cells, or PBMCs.

Authors' analysis steps: By means of reference gene primer amplification, nucleated cell counts were estimated. Clones were sequenced by immunoSEQ multiplex PCR, and TCRdb holds only the in-frame ones, with some missing. The V and J calls and clone size were taken over from that table, and D and trimming were inferred from the DNA. The profile shows roughly 260,000 clones, 75% to 95% of them singletons. Patients at the Seattle site were enrolled during active infection and followed longitudinally. CDR3 length: 17 residues. V shed 3 bases and J 2 bases; nucleotides not matched to a gene: 7. Germline V gene sequence: CDR1 ENHRY, CDR2 SYGVKD.

Sequencing was performed on peripheral blood. The gene calls are TRBV10-3 and TRBJ2-3; 11 bases align to TRBD2. The clonotype was recovered from a person under 30 with COVID-19, enrolled during active disease. The CDR3 sequence is CAISETSGSGTTDTQYF. CDR3 sequence (DNA): TGTGCCATCAGTGAAACTAGCGGGAGCGGTACCACAGATACGCAGTATTTT.